This T cell receptor beta chain appears in the sequencing data of a study of blood T cell repertoires in COVID-19. The CDR3 totals 14 residues. Germline CDR1 is LNHDA and CDR2 is SQIVND (reference sequence). V lost 8 bases to trimming and J lost 0 bases, with 11 bases between them. Some clones are missing from TCRdb's copy, which holds only in-frame ones; the method was immunoSEQ multiplex PCR. This table has about 240,000 clones, roughly 76% appearing once. Material for sequencing was peripheral blood. This TCR derives from a woman of 80 years or more with COVID-19, enrolled during active disease. The chain links TRBV19 to TRBJ1-5; unclear D gene. In DNA form, the CDR3 reads TGTGCCAGTCGCCCAGACTATAGCAATCAGCCCCAGCATTTT. Translating gives CASRPDYSNQPQHF.